The 18 T cell receptor beta chains listed next were all sequenced from one sample in a study of blood T cell repertoires in COVID-19. Profiling relied on immunoSEQ multiplex PCR, and the TCRdb table lists in-frame clones only, not all of them. The sample has 65,000 to 70,000 clones; around 86% are singletons. Specimen: peripheral blood. The receptors were sampled from a woman aged 55-70 years with acute or convalescent COVID-19.

The V and J genes are TRBV11-2 and TRBJ2-1; 10 bases map to TRBD1. CDR3 size: 14 residues. V lost 5 bases and J lost 9; bases outside the gene matches: 7. Germline V lookup: CDR1 SGHAT, CDR2 FQNNGV. In nucleotides, the CDR3 is TGTGCCAGCAGCGCAGGGACAGGGGAACTTGAGCAGTTCTTC. Amino acid sequence: CASSAGTGELEQFF.

Here the CDR3 reads CASSLAGGAYEQYF. In DNA, the CDR3 is TGCGCCAGCAGCTTGGCGGGGGGGGCCTACGAGCAGTACTTC. The chain joins TRBV5-1 to TRBJ2-7; 8 bases line up with TRBD2. The V gene's germline CDR1 is SGHRS and CDR2 YFSETQ. CDR3 length: 14 amino acids. With 0 bases clipped from V and 2 bases from J, the junction kept 1 base outside the gene matches.

The rearrangement links TRBV7-9 to TRBJ2-6; D gene ambiguous. Germline V gives CDR1 SEHNR, CDR2 FQNEAQ (reference sequence). Trimming pared 3 bases from V and 0 bases from J, leaving 15 bases between. The CDR3 runs to 18 residues. In DNA, the CDR3 is TGTGCCAGCAGCTTCACTTCGGCAGGAAGCTCTGGGGCCAACGTCCTGACTTTC. This sequence encodes CASSFTSAGSSGANVLTF.

This clone was counted once. The chain carries TRBV27 and TRBJ1-2; 7 bases line up with TRBD1. The CDR3 sequence is 14 residues long. Germline V gene sequence: CDR1 MNHEY, CDR2 SMNVEV (reference sequence). V shed 6 bases and J 0 bases; nucleotides not matched to a gene: 4. CDR3 amino acids: CASRIDRANYGYTF. The DNA for the CDR3 is TGTGCCAGCAGAATCGACAGGGCTAACTATGGCTACACCTTC.

The V and J genes are TRBV25-1 and TRBJ1-2; TRBD1 might be the D (6 bases). CDR1 is MGHDK and CDR2 is SYGVNS in the germline V gene. The CDR3 is 15 amino acids. Between the trimmed V and J ends, which lost 4 bases and 4 bases, there was a span of 16 bases. The CDR3 DNA is TGTGCCAGCAGTGCCGAGACAGGTCCCCCCTATGGCTACACCTTC. Protein: CASSAETGPPYGYTF.

The chain couples TRBV5-4 to TRBJ1-1; no reliable D call. The CDR3 consists of 15 residues. With 0 bases removed from V and 0 bases from J, the gap between germline ends came to 9 bases. CDR1 and CDR2 (germline): SGHNT, YYREEE (reference sequence). CDR3 DNA: TGTGCCAGCAGCTTGGTTCGGGAGATGAACACTGAAGCTTTCTTT. Its translation is CASSLVREMNTEAFF.

V and J are TRBV7-9 and TRBJ2-1; TRBD1 matches at 8 bases. CDR3 length: 16 residues. The V gene end was trimmed by 7 bases and the J gene end by 7 bases; junction bases not matched to a gene: 15. Germline CDR1 and CDR2: SEHNR and FQNEAQ (reference sequence). The CDR3 is CASIGPDTGGRNEQFF. The CDR3 nucleotides read TGTGCCAGCATAGGACCGGACACAGGGGGTAGGAATGAGCAGTTCTTC.

This chain connects TRBV2 to TRBJ1-1; D unclear. Trimming left V 4 bases short and J 3 bases short, with 9 bases between. The CDR3 sequence is 13 residues long. Germline V lookup: CDR1 SNHLY, CDR2 FYNNEI. DNA of the CDR3: TGTGCCAGCAGTGTGAACAGCTACACTGAAGCTTTCTTT. Its translation: CASSVNSYTEAFF.

The chain employs TRBV9 and TRBJ1-5; D gene unclear. The germline gives CDR1 SGDLS, CDR2 YYNGEE. This CDR3 spans 14 amino acids. The V and J ends lost 0 bases and 2 bases respectively, with 6 bases between them. The CDR3 protein is CASSVGSGNQPQHF. The CDR3 nucleotides are TGTGCCAGCAGCGTAGGGAGTGGCAATCAGCCCCAGCATTTT.

This chain joins TRBV10-3 and TRBJ2-7; 10 bases map to TRBD1. Trimming at V came to 0 bases and at J to 3 bases, leaving 2 bases not matched to a gene. Germline V lookup: CDR1 ENHRY, CDR2 SYGVKD. The CDR3 totals 15 residues. CDR3 in DNA: TGTGCCATCAGTGAGTCGGGACAGGGGAACTACGAGCAGTACTTC. This codes for CAISESGQGNYEQYF.

This chain links TRBV12-3 or TRBV12-4 with TRBJ1-2; TRBD1 aligns across 7 bases. The CDR3 has 13 residues. V shed 6 bases, J shed 7 bases, and the junction held 8 bases outside the gene matches. The CDR3 nucleotides are TGTGCCAGCAGGGAGGACAGGTTCGGTGGCTACACCTTC. Translating gives CASREDRFGGYTF.

The genes are TRBV3-1 (or the pseudogene TRBV3-2) and TRBJ2-2; a possible D gene is TRBD2 (6 bases). Germline V gene sequence: CDR1 LGHDT, CDR2 YNNKEL (reference sequence). Trimming shortened V by 3 bases and J by 7 bases, and 9 bases separated the two germline ends. There are 13 residues in the CDR3. Here the CDR3 DNA reads TGTGCCAGCAGCCATACTAGCATCGGGGAGCTGTTTTTT. Translating gives CASSHTSIGELFF.

The genes are TRBV6-5 and TRBJ1-3, with a possible D match to TRBD1 (6 bases). Trimming left V 0 bases short and J 4 bases short, with 10 bases between. The CDR3 is 15 amino acids. CDR1 is MNHEY, CDR2 SVGAGI, per germline. CDR3 DNA: TGTGCCAGCAGTTACTCGCGGGGGCGCGGAAACACCATATATTTT. Encoded protein: CASSYSRGRGNTIYF.

J is TRBJ2-2 and V is TRBV7-3; 7 nucleotides agree with TRBD2. Germline values: CDR1 SGHTA, CDR2 FQGTGA. The junction had 3 bases not matched to a gene; V was cut back by 2 bases and J by 3 bases. CDR3 length: 15 amino acids. The CDR3 nucleotides are TGTGCCAGCAGCTTAGCGGGGGTGCACACCGGGGAGCTGTTTTTT. Amino acid sequence: CASSLAGVHTGELFF.

Written as DNA, the CDR3 is TGTGCCAGCAGCTCTACGCCAGAGCGCCAGCCCCAGCATTTT. The encoded protein is CASSSTPERQPQHF. The rearrangement uses TRBV28 and TRBJ1-5; D unresolved. Trimming took off 6 bases at V and 7 bases at J, with 16 bases between the two ends. The germline V gene encodes CDR1 MDHEN and CDR2 SYDVKM. The CDR3 covers 14 residues.

The rearrangement joins TRBV4-1 to TRBJ1-1; a weak D match, TRBD1 (5 bases). Germline V gene sequence: CDR1 MGHRA, CDR2 YSYEKL. CDR3 length: 14 residues. V lost 5 bases and J lost 2, with 12 bases in between. The CDR3 DNA reads TGCGCCAGCAGCTTATTAGGGGATAACACTGAAGCTTTCTTT. This codes for CASSLLGDNTEAFF.

The chain uses TRBV9 and TRBJ2-2; 9 bases match TRBD1. Germline V gene sequence: CDR1 SGDLS, CDR2 YYNGEE. Trimming cost V 4 bases and J 2 bases; bases outside gene matches: 6. This CDR3 is built from 16 residues. Written as DNA, the CDR3 is TGTGCCAGCAGCACCACAGGGGGCCCTAACACCGGGGAGCTGTTTTTT. Translated, it gives CASSTTGGPNTGELFF.

The chain employs TRBV5-6 and TRBJ2-7; 7 positions match TRBD2. Unmatched junction bases numbered 7, after V lost 4 bases and J lost 3 bases. The germline CDR1 and CDR2 sequences are SGHDT and YYEEEE. The CDR3 extends over 14 amino acids. The CDR3 nucleotides read TGTGCCAGCAGCCCCGCGGGACTAAACTACGAGCAGTACTTC. Amino acids: CASSPAGLNYEQYF. The full variable domain, its missing parts supplied by reference TRBV5-6 and TRBJ2-7, is DAGVTQSPTHLIKTRGQQVTLRCSPKSGHDTVSWYQQALGQGPQFIFQYYEEEERQRGNFPDRFSGHQFPNYSSELNVNALLLGDSALYLCASSPAGLNYEQYFGPGTRLTVT.